These 26 T cell receptor beta chains were sequenced from one sample in a study of blood T cell repertoires in COVID-19. Repertoires were generated with immunoSEQ multiplex PCR, while TCRdb's copy carries only in-frame clones and drops some. This sample has some 52,000 clones, with under 90% found just once. The sample comprised peripheral blood. The origin of the receptors is a human donor in a cohort sampled during active COVID-19.

The rearrangement uses TRBV19 and TRBJ2-1; 11 bases agree with TRBD2. CDR3 length: 16 residues. Germline CDR1 LNHDA, CDR2 SQIVND (reference sequence). J lost 7 bases, V lost 5 bases, and 10 bases had no gene match. CDR3 loop: CASSLDTSGRKNEQFF. DNA for the CDR3: TGTGCCAGTAGTTTGGATACTAGCGGGAGAAAGAATGAGCAGTTCTTC.

This rearrangement joins TRBV7-2 to TRBJ1-2; D is ambiguous. Germline CDR1 SGHTA, CDR2 FQGNSA. Between the trimmed V and J ends, which lost 0 bases and 0 bases, there was a span of 5 bases. The CDR3 covers 14 residues. CDR3 DNA: TGTGCCAGCAGCTTAGCGGCCGCTAACTATGGCTACACCTTC. It specifies CASSLAAANYGYTF.

The rearrangement links TRBV29-1 to TRBJ1-4; the D is unclear. The CDR3 contains 12 residues. Per germline, CDR1 SQVTM and CDR2 ANQGSEA. V lost 2 bases to trimming and J lost 6 bases, with 7 bases between them. CDR3 sequence (DNA): TGCAGCGTTGAACACGGGGATGAAAAACTGTTTTTT. Protein sequence: CSVEHGDEKLFF. Complete variable domain (other parts from reference TRBV29-1 and TRBJ1-4): SAVISQKPSRDICQRGTSLTIQCQVDSQVTMMFWYRQQPGQSLTLIATANQGSEATYESGFVIDKFPISRPNLTFSTLTVSNMSPEDSSIYLCSVEHGDEKLFFGSGTQLSVL.

The chain links TRBV28 to TRBJ2-1; 7 positions match TRBD1. After removal of 7 bases from V and 6 bases from J, the junction contained 3 bases not matched to a gene. The CDR3 loop spans 12 amino acids. Germline V CDR1 and CDR2: MDHEN, SYDVKM. In DNA, the CDR3 is TGTGCCAGCATACAGGGGACCAATGAGCAGTTCTTC. Amino acids: CASIQGTNEQFF.

The gene calls are TRBV18 and TRBJ2-7; 9 bases fit TRBD1. The germline gives CDR1 KGHSH, CDR2 LQKENI. J was trimmed by 1 base and V by 2 bases; bases with no gene match: 6. The CDR3 spans 16 residues. CDR3 DNA sequence: TGTGCCAGCTCACCATCCGGGACAGGGCCTTCCTACGAGCAGTACTTC. It yields the protein CASSPSGTGPSYEQYF.

The chain recombines TRBV5-6 with TRBJ2-7; 10 bases are shared with TRBD2. Germline loops: CDR1 SGHDT, CDR2 YYEEEE. Trimming cost V 0 bases and J 9 bases; bases outside gene matches: 6. The CDR3 is 14 amino acids. The CDR3 is CASSLGLAGAPQYF. The CDR3 bases are TGTGCCAGCAGCTTGGGGCTAGCGGGGGCTCCGCAGTACTTC.

The CDR3 DNA reads TGTGCCAGCAGTCCCGACAGGTACAATGAGCAGTTCTTC. This sequence encodes CASSPDRYNEQFF. The genes are TRBV27 and TRBJ2-1; a possible D gene is TRBD1 (6 bases). Trimming left V 5 bases short and J 4 bases short, with 9 bases between. CDR1 and CDR2 (germline): MNHEY, SMNVEV (reference sequence). The CDR3 is 13 residues long.

This clone has a single count. This chain uses TRBV6-1 with TRBJ2-7; TRBD2 agrees at 10 bases. CDR1 and CDR2 (germline): MNHNS, SASEGT. This CDR3 has 15 amino acids. V shed 2 bases and J 3 bases; nucleotides not matched to a gene: 4. The CDR3 spells CASSEMASGSYEQYF. CDR3 nucleotide sequence: TGTGCCAGCAGTGAAATGGCTAGCGGGAGCTACGAGCAGTACTTC.

This chain links TRBV5-4 with TRBJ2-5, with 9 bases aligning to TRBD1. This CDR3 is 14 amino acids long. V lost 4 bases and J lost 5; bases outside the gene matches: 6. Germline lookup yields CDR1 SGHNT and CDR2 YYREEE (reference sequence). For the CDR3, the DNA is TGTGCCAGCAGCCCGGGACAGGGTGGGGAGACCCAGTACTTC. Its translation: CASSPGQGGETQYF.

This sequence joins TRBV2 and TRBJ2-3; 7 bases agree with TRBD2. Germline V gene data show CDR1 as SNHLY and CDR2 as FYNNEI. This CDR3 has 15 amino acids. The junction had 7 bases not matched to a gene; V was cut back by 2 bases and J by 5 bases. This chain's CDR3 is CASSEYRTRGDTQYF. CDR3 sequence (DNA): TGTGCCAGCAGTGAATACCGGACTAGGGGAGATACGCAGTATTTT.

The chain joins TRBV18 to TRBJ2-1; D is ambiguous. This CDR3 comprises 13 residues. Germline-derived CDR1 and CDR2 are KGHSH and LQKENI. V lost 0 bases and J lost 6, with 6 bases in between. This CDR3 reads CASSPPNSNEQFF. The DNA of the CDR3 is TGTGCCAGCTCACCACCAAATAGCAATGAGCAGTTCTTC.

CDR3 coding DNA: TGTGCCAGTAGTACGGGACAGGGGGCCGGTCAGCCCCAGCATTTT. It is translated as CASSTGQGAGQPQHF. This chain joins TRBV19 and TRBJ1-5; 12 positions match TRBD1. The CDR3 extends over 15 amino acids. Germline CDR1 LNHDA, CDR2 SQIVND (reference sequence). The junction had 4 bases not matched to a gene; V was cut back by 4 bases and J by 6 bases. The full variable domain, in which reference TRBV19 and TRBJ1-5 provide the parts outside the CDR3, is DGGITQSPKYLFRKEGQNVTLSCEQNLNHDAMYWYRQDPGQGLRLIYYSQIVNDFQKGDIAEGYSVSREKKESFPLTVTSAQKNPTAFYLCASSTGQGAGQPQHFGDGTRLSIL.

The chain recombines TRBV11-2 with TRBJ2-1; a possible D gene is TRBD1 (5 bases). The germline CDR1 and CDR2 sequences are SGHAT and FQNNGV. This CDR3 contains 16 residues. V was trimmed by 5 bases and J by 4 bases, leaving 18 bases between them. The CDR3 loop reads CASSQALGPSYNEQFF. CDR3 nucleotide sequence: TGTGCCAGCAGCCAAGCTCTGGGGCCATCGTACAATGAGCAGTTCTTC.

The chain links TRBV19 to TRBJ2-5, with D possibly TRBD1 on 6 matching bases. Germline V lookup: CDR1 LNHDA, CDR2 SQIVND (reference sequence). Trimming pared 6 bases from V and 5 bases from J, leaving 16 bases between. This CDR3 spans 14 amino acids. As DNA, the CDR3 is TGTGCCAGTAGGGCACGTGGAAGGGGGGAGACCCAGTACTTC. It encodes CASRARGRGETQYF.

V usage is TRBV2 and J usage is TRBJ2-3, with TRBD1 matching 7 bases. The CDR3 runs to 14 residues. V was pared by 1 base and J by 5 bases, with 3 bases of the junction left unmatched. Germline V gene lookup returns CDR1 SNHLY and CDR2 FYNNEI. The chain's CDR3 is CASSEGQGVDTQYF. The DNA for the CDR3 is TGTGCCAGCAGTGAAGGGCAGGGGGTAGATACGCAGTATTTT.

This sequence joins TRBV5-1 and TRBJ2-3; tentative D call: TRBD1 (5 bases). CDR3 length equals 11 residues. V was cut by 4 bases and J by 10 bases, with 10 bases left in between. The germline V gene has CDR1 SGHRS and CDR2 YFSETQ. CDR3 protein: CASSPGKAQYF. The CDR3 region has the DNA TGCGCCAGCAGCCCAGGGAAGGCGCAGTATTTT. The full variable domain, rest sourced from reference TRBV5-1 and TRBJ2-3, is KAGVTQTPRYLIKTRGQQVTLSCSPISGHRSVSWYQQTPGQGLQFLFEYFSETQRNKGNFPGRFSGRQFSNSRSEMNVSTLELGDSALYLCASSPGKAQYFGPGTRLTVL.

The chain employs TRBV27 and TRBJ1-1; TRBD1 agrees at 7 bases. The CDR3 covers 16 residues. V gave up 5 bases and J gave up 6 bases; unmatched junction bases: 15. Germline V lookup: CDR1 MNHEY, CDR2 SMNVEV (reference sequence). CDR3: CASSRRQGRPRPEAFF. Here the CDR3 DNA reads TGTGCCAGCAGTCGCCGACAGGGCCGGCCCCGTCCTGAAGCTTTCTTT.

J is TRBJ2-3 and V is TRBV5-1; 8 nucleotides align to TRBD2. V shed 4 bases and J 3 bases; nucleotides not matched to a gene: 10. Germline loops: CDR1 SGHRS, CDR2 YFSETQ. The CDR3 is 16 residues long. CDR3 sequence (DNA): TGCGCCAGCAGCCCCCCTTCGGCGGGAGGAACAGATACGCAGTATTTT. Translation gives CASSPPSAGGTDTQYF.

This rearrangement joins TRBV6-5 to TRBJ1-4; D is unclear. Between the trimmed V and J ends, which lost 4 bases and 1 base, there was a span of 7 bases. The germline V gene has CDR1 MNHEY and CDR2 SVGAGI. The CDR3 runs to 14 residues. The CDR3 DNA reads as TGTGCCAGCAGTTCAGTGGTAACTAATGAAAAACTGTTTTTT. Protein product: CASSSVVTNEKLFF.

V usage is TRBV28 and J usage is TRBJ2-1, with 9 bases matching TRBD2. The ends lost 4 bases at V and 4 bases at J; junction bases unmatched: 5. Germline lookup yields CDR1 MDHEN and CDR2 SYDVKM. CDR3 size: 15 residues. The DNA for the CDR3 is TGTGCCAGCAGTTGGGGGCTAGCGGGATACAATGAGCAGTTCTTC. Translating gives CASSWGLAGYNEQFF.

In this sample, this clone turned up once. This CDR3 reads CASSLMGGGAYEQYF. In DNA form, the CDR3 reads TGCGCCAGCAGCCTGATGGGGGGAGGGGCCTACGAGCAGTACTTC. The rearrangement uses TRBV4-1 and TRBJ2-7, with TRBD2 identical over 7 bases. This CDR3 is built from 15 residues. Germline CDR1 is MGHRA and CDR2 is YSYEKL. V lost 4 bases to trimming and J lost 2 bases; unmatched junction nucleotides: 8.

The chain employs TRBV27 and TRBJ2-1, with D perhaps matching TRBD2 (6 bases). The CDR3 has 14 residues. V was cut by 2 bases and J by 5 bases, with 10 bases left in between. CDR1 MNHEY and CDR2 SMNVEV come from the germline V gene (reference sequence). The DNA of the CDR3 is TGTGCCAGCAGTTTAAACGGGGGACACAATGAGCAGTTCTTC. Translating it yields CASSLNGGHNEQFF.

J is TRBJ2-3 and V is TRBV7-2, with a possible D match to TRBD1 (5 bases). The CDR3 totals 13 residues. Trimming took off 2 bases at V and 7 bases at J, with 10 bases between the two ends. The germline V gene encodes CDR1 SGHTA and CDR2 FQGNSA. The CDR3 region is CASSLWGLNTQYF. The CDR3 nucleotides are TGTGCCAGCAGCTTATGGGGCCTTAATACGCAGTATTTT.

V gene TRBV27 combines with J gene TRBJ2-2; TRBD2 is a possible D gene (5 bases). The ends were cut back, 5 bases at V and 5 bases at J, with 15 bases in the middle. There are 15 residues in the CDR3. Per germline, CDR1 MNHEY and CDR2 SMNVEV (reference sequence). In nucleotides, the CDR3 is TGTGCCAGCAGTCCCCACCCAACGGGGACCGGGGAGCTGTTTTTT. Encoded protein: CASSPHPTGTGELFF.

V and J are TRBV3-1 (or the pseudogene TRBV3-2) and TRBJ2-5; 12 nucleotides align to TRBD2. Germline CDR1 reads LGHDT; CDR2 reads YNNKEL (reference sequence). Trimming at V came to 3 bases and at J to 3 bases, leaving 11 bases not matched to a gene. The CDR3 extends over 18 amino acids. Here the CDR3 DNA reads TGTGCCAGCAGCCAGGGGGGAGTGGGACTAGCGGGTAAAGAGACCCAGTACTTC. Protein sequence: CASSQGGVGLAGKETQYF.

This clone was counted a single time. This chain connects TRBV19 to TRBJ1-4; the D is unclear. The length of the CDR3 is 15 residues. Germline V gives CDR1 LNHDA, CDR2 SQIVND (reference sequence). V was pared by 3 bases and J by 0 bases, with 8 bases between. Written as DNA, the CDR3 is TGTGCCAGTAGTATTAGCCGGGCAACTAATGAAAAACTGTTTTTT. It encodes CASSISRATNEKLFF.